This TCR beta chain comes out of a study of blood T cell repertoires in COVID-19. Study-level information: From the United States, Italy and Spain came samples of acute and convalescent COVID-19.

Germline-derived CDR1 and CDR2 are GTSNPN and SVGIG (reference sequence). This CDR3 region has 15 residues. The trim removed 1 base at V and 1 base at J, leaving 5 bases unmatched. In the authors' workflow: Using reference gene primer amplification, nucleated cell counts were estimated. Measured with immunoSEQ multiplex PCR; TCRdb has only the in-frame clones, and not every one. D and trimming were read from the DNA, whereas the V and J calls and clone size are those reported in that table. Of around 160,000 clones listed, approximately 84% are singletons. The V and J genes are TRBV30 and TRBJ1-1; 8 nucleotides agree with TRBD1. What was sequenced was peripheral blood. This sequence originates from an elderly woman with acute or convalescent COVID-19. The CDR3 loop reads CAWSAPDRGNTEAFF. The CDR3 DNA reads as TGTGCCTGGAGTGCGCCCGACAGGGGGAACACTGAAGCTTTCTTT.